The next 19 T cell receptor beta chains were all read from a single sample in a study of PD-1 blockade in classical Hodgkin lymphoma (TCRdb year 2020). Receptors were amplified or captured by the immunoSEQ multiplex PCR assay. Imported from immuneACCESS, the table was reduced by TCRdb to in-frame sequences with V and J called. These copies leave out some clones; in studies compared against another copy, an unresolved V gene accounts for under half, and the cause of the remainder is not known. Counted in this sample were 130,000 to 150,000 clones; approximately 72% of them appeared once. Of the sample, about 9% is held by the ten largest clones. Sample time point, as interpreted from the label and publication: cycle 2 day 1 (C2D1) of nivolumab. Every trial patient had relapsed after autologous stem cell transplantation, and cohorts A, B and C differed in prior brentuximab vedotin exposure. The sample consisted of peripheral blood mononuclear cells (PBMCs), taken before the second cycle of nivolumab. Every receptor here comes from a human donor with classical Hodgkin lymphoma.

The rearrangement joins TRBV19 to TRBJ2-1; D perhaps matches TRBD2 (5 bases). The V gene lost 1 base and the J gene lost 8 bases, with 9 bases spanning the gap. There are 13 residues in the CDR3. Germline CDR1 LNHDA, CDR2 SQIVND (reference sequence). The CDR3 is CASSIGGWDEQFF. The CDR3 region has the DNA TGTGCCAGTAGTATAGGAGGGTGGGATGAGCAGTTCTTC.

The chain couples TRBV6-6 to TRBJ2-5; D unresolved. The CDR3 is 10 residues long. Germline V gene lookup returns CDR1 MNHNY and CDR2 SVGAGI (reference sequence). The V gene lost 6 bases and the J gene lost 3 bases, with 2 bases spanning the gap. CDR3 loop: CASREETQYF. In DNA form, the CDR3 reads TGTGCCAGCAGGGAAGAGACCCAGTACTTC.

This CDR3 reads CASSLTGHVNTQYF. The CDR3 nucleotides are TGCGCCAGCAGCTTAACGGGACATGTGAATACGCAGTATTTT. The genes are TRBV5-1 and TRBJ2-3; D is perhaps TRBD1 (6 bases). Trimming pared 2 bases from V and 7 bases from J, leaving 14 bases between. The CDR3 covers 14 residues. Germline V CDR1 and CDR2: SGHRS, YFSETQ.

The rearrangement links TRBV5-1 to TRBJ2-7, with TRBD2 identical over 8 bases. CDR3 size: 14 residues. V lost 4 bases, J lost 5 bases, and 8 bases stayed unmatched. CDR1 and CDR2 from the germline V gene are SGHRS and YFSETQ. The CDR3 loop is CASSNAIAGNEQYF. Here the CDR3 DNA reads TGCGCCAGCAGCAACGCGATAGCGGGGAACGAGCAGTACTTC.

The chain links TRBV4-1 to TRBJ2-1, with TRBD2 as a possible D gene (5 bases). The CDR3 has 18 amino acids. Trimming took off 1 base at V and 7 bases at J, with 23 bases between the two ends. In germline, CDR1 is MGHRA, CDR2 YSYEKL. CDR3 nucleotide sequence: TGCGCCAGCAGCCAAGTGGGAACGGGATTGGGCGCCGGTAATGAGCAGTTCTTC. It is translated as CASSQVGTGLGAGNEQFF.

V gene TRBV5-1 combines with J gene TRBJ1-2, with D tentatively TRBD1 (6 bases). In germline, CDR1 is SGHRS, CDR2 YFSETQ. This CDR3 has 17 amino acids. V dropped 0 bases and J dropped 0 bases, with 15 bases sitting between them. CDR3 nucleotides: TGCGCCAGCAGCTTGGTGGGGGTCAGGGGCCCTAACTATGGCTACACCTTC. It encodes CASSLVGVRGPNYGYTF.

As DNA, the CDR3 is TGCGCCAGCAGCTTGGCCTTGGACCGACCCTACGAGCAGTACTTC. It yields the protein CASSLALDRPYEQYF. The chain links TRBV5-1 to TRBJ2-7; D unclear. The V gene's germline CDR1 is SGHRS and CDR2 YFSETQ. Trimming took 0 bases from V and 2 from J, leaving 12 bases between them. The CDR3 covers 15 residues.

The gene calls are TRBV5-4 and TRBJ1-2; unclear D gene. Between the trimmed V and J ends, which lost 0 bases and 7 bases, there was a span of 19 bases. There are 16 residues in the CDR3. Germline-derived CDR1 and CDR2 are SGHNT and YYREEE (reference sequence). The CDR3 DNA follows: TGTGCCAGCAGCTTGGATTGGGCAGGACCATCGGGTGGCTACACCTTC. Translation gives CASSLDWAGPSGGYTF.

V is TRBV6-5 and J is TRBJ2-1; 9 nucleotides align to TRBD2. The length of the CDR3 is 15 residues. V lost 0 bases, J lost 10 bases, and 7 bases stayed unmatched. Germline V lookup: CDR1 MNHEY, CDR2 SVGAGI. CDR3 sequence: CASSYSASGEGEQFF. CDR3 sequence (DNA): TGTGCCAGCAGTTACTCGGCTAGCGGGGAGGGGGAGCAGTTCTTC.

This rearrangement joins TRBV7-2 to TRBJ2-7; D unclear. The CDR3 loop spans 14 amino acids. Looked up from germline, CDR1 is SGHTA and CDR2 is FQGNSA. Between the trimmed V and J ends, which lost 1 base and 5 bases, there was a span of 12 bases. The CDR3 DNA reads TGTGCCAGCAGCTTAGGCCAGGAAGGCCACGAGCAGTACTTC. Translation gives CASSLGQEGHEQYF. Based on the CDR3 plus reference TRBV7-2 and TRBJ2-7, the full variable domain is GAGVSQSPSNKVTEKGKDVELRCDPISGHTALYWYRQSLGQGLEFLIYFQGNSAPDKSGLPSDRFSAERTGGSVSTLTIQRTQQEDSAVYLCASSLGQEGHEQYFGPGTRLTVT.

A remark on this clone: The junction departs from the called germline gene at one end, perhaps through a read error. V is TRBV6-5 and J is TRBJ2-3; D is possibly TRBD1 (6 bases). Germline V gives CDR1 MNHEY, CDR2 SVGAGI. The CDR3 has 13 residues. CDR3 sequence (DNA): TGTGCCATCAGTGAACAGGGCGCAGATACGCAGTATTTT. Translating it yields CAISEQGADTQYF.

The J gene is TRBJ2-7, the V gene TRBV29-1; D may correspond to TRBD1 or TRBD2 (5 bases each). The ends were cut back, 4 bases at V and 3 bases at J, with 10 bases in the middle. Germline assignment: CDR1 SQVTM and CDR2 ANQGSEA. This CDR3 is 12 amino acids long. In nucleotides, the CDR3 is TGCAGCGTTGGAGGGGCAAACTACGAGCAGTACTTC. Amino acids: CSVGGANYEQYF.

This chain uses TRBV10-3 with TRBJ2-6; D is possibly TRBD1 (6 bases). The length of the CDR3 is 15 residues. V dropped 10 bases and J dropped 0 bases, with 13 bases sitting between them. Germline assignment: CDR1 ENHRY and CDR2 SYGVKD. The CDR3 DNA is TGTGCCACCACAGGGATCTCCTCTGGGGCCAACGTCCTGACTTTC. It yields the protein CATTGISSGANVLTF.

This chain links TRBV5-4 with TRBJ2-3, with 9 bases identical to TRBD2. This CDR3 is built from 15 residues. The trim removed 0 bases at V and 4 bases at J, leaving 3 bases unmatched. Germline-derived CDR1 and CDR2 are SGHNT and YYREEE (reference sequence). CDR3 nucleotide sequence: TGTGCCAGCAGCTTGGGGCTAGCGGGGTCAGATACGCAGTATTTT. This translates into CASSLGLAGSDTQYF.

V and J are TRBV7-8 and TRBJ1-2, with 7 nucleotides matching TRBD1. Germline CDR1 and CDR2: SGHVS and FQNEAQ. With 3 bases clipped from V and 8 bases from J, the junction kept 9 bases outside the gene matches. CDR3 length equals 14 residues. The CDR3 reads CASSLRGGVSGYTF. The DNA of the CDR3 is TGTGCCAGCAGCTTGCGAGGGGGCGTCAGCGGCTACACCTTC.

The chain carries TRBV4-1 and TRBJ1-2; 10 bases map to TRBD1. Germline values: CDR1 MGHRA, CDR2 YSYEKL. J was trimmed by 8 bases and V by 4 bases; bases with no gene match: 13. This CDR3 contains 16 residues. The CDR3 region is CASSRPYRQGAEGYTF. The CDR3 DNA sequence: TGCGCCAGCAGCCGACCCTACCGACAGGGGGCGGAGGGCTACACCTTC.

The sample holds one count of this clone. V and J are TRBV14 and TRBJ2-3; D unresolved. The V end lost 4 bases, the J end lost 0 bases, and 8 bases lay between the germline ends. CDR3 length: 14 amino acids. The germline CDR1 and CDR2 sequences are SGHDN and FVKESK. CDR3 sequence reads: CASSPLLSTDTQYF. CDR3 bases: TGTGCCAGCAGCCCTCTTCTTAGCACAGATACGCAGTATTTT.

The gene calls are TRBV4-1 and TRBJ1-5, with D maybe TRBD1 (5 bases). Per germline, CDR1 MGHRA and CDR2 YSYEKL. This CDR3 region has 16 residues. V was trimmed by 3 bases and J by 1 base, leaving 13 bases between them. CDR3 protein: CASSQQTVLSNQPQHF. As DNA, the CDR3 is TGCGCCAGCAGCCAGCAGACAGTCTTAAGCAATCAGCCCCAGCATTTT.

The chain combines TRBV27 with TRBJ2-7; TRBD2 might be the D (6 bases). V dropped 10 bases and J dropped 3 bases, with 13 bases sitting between them. The CDR3 spans 12 residues. Germline V CDR1 and CDR2: MNHEY, SMNVEV (reference sequence). CDR3 in amino acids: CATRDLVYEQYF. The CDR3, as DNA: TGTGCCACCCGGGACTTAGTCTACGAGCAGTACTTC.